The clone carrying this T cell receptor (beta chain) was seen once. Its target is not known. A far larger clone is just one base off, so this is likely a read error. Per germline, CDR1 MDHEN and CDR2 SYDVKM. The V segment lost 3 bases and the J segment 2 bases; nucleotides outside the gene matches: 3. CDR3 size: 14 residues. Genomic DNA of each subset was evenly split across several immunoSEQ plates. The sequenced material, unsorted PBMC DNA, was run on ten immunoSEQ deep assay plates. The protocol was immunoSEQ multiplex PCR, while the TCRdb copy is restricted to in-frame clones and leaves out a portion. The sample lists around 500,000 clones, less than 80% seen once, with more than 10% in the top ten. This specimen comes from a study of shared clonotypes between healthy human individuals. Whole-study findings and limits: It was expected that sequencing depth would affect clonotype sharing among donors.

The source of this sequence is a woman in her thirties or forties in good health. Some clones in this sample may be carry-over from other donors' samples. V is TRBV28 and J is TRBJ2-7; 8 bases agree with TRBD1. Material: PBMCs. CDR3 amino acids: CASSFRGRPYEQYF. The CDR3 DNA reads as TGTGCCAGCAGTTTCAGGGGGCGACCCTACGAGCAGTACTTC. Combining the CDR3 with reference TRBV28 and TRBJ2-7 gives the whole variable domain DVKVTQSSRYLVKRTGEKVFLECVQDMDHENMFWYRQDPGLGLRLIYFSYDVKMKEKGDIPEGYSVSREKKERFSLILESASTNQTSMYLCASSFRGRPYEQYFGPGTRLTVT.